These 2 T cell receptor beta chains came from one sample sequenced in a study of early T cells in non-severe SARS-CoV-2 infection. TCRdb re-called the 5' RACE reads with MiXCR, one entry per CDR3 protein. The sample holds about 61,000 distinct CDR3 sequences, approximately 11% seen once. The sample was whole blood. These receptors originate from an adult who was a healthcare worker with PCR-confirmed SARS-CoV-2 infection or an uninfected control (not recorded which).

At least ten counts were recorded for this clonotype. V gene TRBV3-1 combines with J gene TRBJ2-7; TRBD1 agrees at 8 bases. The germline V gene encodes CDR1 LGHDT and CDR2 YNNKEL (reference sequence). The CDR3 loop spans 13 amino acids. The trim removed 4 bases at V and 7 bases at J, leaving 6 bases unmatched. CDR3 bases: TGTGCCAGCAGCCTCAGGGGGCTGGGAGAGCAGTACTTC. This codes for CASSLRGLGEQYF.

The V and J genes are TRBV9 and TRBJ2-3, with a possible D match to TRBD1 (5 bases). The V gene lost 3 bases and the J gene lost 6 bases, with 8 bases spanning the gap. This CDR3 comprises 12 residues. Germline assignment: CDR1 SGDLS and CDR2 YYNGEE. CDR3: CASSAKGDTQYF. CDR3 coding DNA: TGTGCCAGCAGCGCAAAGGGGGATACGCAGTATTTT.